The 19 T cell receptor beta chains in this list originate from one sample, sequenced in a study of PD-1 blockade in classical Hodgkin lymphoma. Regarding time point: cycle 4 day 1 (C4D1), after around six weeks of nivolumab. No patient escaped relapse after autologous stem cell transplantation, and brentuximab vedotin exposure varied. Using immunoSEQ multiplex PCR, the repertoire was profiled, and TCRdb retains in-frame clones only, with some absent. This table holds tens of thousands of clones, nearly 80% found once. The specimen was peripheral blood mononuclear cells (PBMCs), collected before the fourth cycle of nivolumab. Receptor source: a human donor with classical Hodgkin lymphoma.

The table lists this clone with a count of one. The V and J genes are TRBV2 and TRBJ1-5; D may be TRBD1 (5 bases). The ends were cut back, 10 bases at V and 4 bases at J, with 14 bases in the middle. CDR1 is SNHLY and CDR2 is FYNNEI in the germline V gene. This CDR3 contains 13 residues. CDR3 loop: CATSFWGNQPQHF. The CDR3 DNA follows: TGTGCCACTTCCTTCTGGGGGAATCAGCCCCAGCATTTT.

The V call is TRBV30, the J call TRBJ1-1; maybe TRBD1 (5 bases). V was pared by 2 bases and J by 10 bases, with 17 bases between. From germline, CDR1 is GTSNPN and CDR2 SVGIG (reference sequence). This CDR3 region has 13 residues. CDR3 sequence reads: CAWSLRDPRGAFF. The CDR3 bases are TGTGCCTGGAGTCTCCGGGACCCCCGGGGAGCTTTCTTT.

This clone is labeled medium-sized. The chain has TRBV7-9 and TRBJ1-2, with a possible D match to TRBD1 (5 bases). The CDR3 runs 15 residues. Trimming cost V 3 bases and J 8 bases, with 19 bases left between them. Germline V gene sequence: CDR1 SEHNR, CDR2 FQNEAQ (reference sequence). CDR3 bases: TGTGCCAGCAGCTTGACCGGGGGAGAACTACGCGGCTACACCTTC. This sequence encodes CASSLTGGELRGYTF.

The chain recombines TRBV30 with TRBJ2-7; D is unclear. The CDR3 extends over 11 amino acids. The V end lost 0 bases, the J end lost 6 bases, and 6 bases lay between the germline ends. Per germline, CDR1 GTSNPN and CDR2 SVGIG (reference sequence). The CDR3 DNA reads TGTGCCTGGAGTGTTGTCAGCGAGCAGTACTTC. Amino acid sequence: CAWSVVSEQYF. Filled out from reference TRBV30 and TRBJ2-7, the complete variable domain reads SQTIHQWPATLVQPVGSPLSLECTVEGTSNPNLYWYRQAAGRGLQLLFYSVGIGQISSEVPQNLSASRPQDRQFILSSKKLLLSDSGFYLCAWSVVSEQYFGPGTRLTVT.

The V and J genes are TRBV5-5 and TRBJ2-5; D uncertain. The CDR3 is made up of 13 amino acids. V gave up 1 base and J gave up 1 base, with 5 bases separating them. The germline V gene has CDR1 SGHKS and CDR2 YYEKEE (reference sequence). Here the CDR3 reads CASSLNSQETQYF. The CDR3 coding sequence is TGTGCCAGCAGCTTGAACAGCCAAGAGACCCAGTACTTC.

The rearrangement uses TRBV7-9 and TRBJ1-1; D is uncertain. Germline CDR1 is SEHNR and CDR2 is FQNEAQ (reference sequence). V was trimmed by 0 bases and J by 0 bases, leaving 8 bases between them. The CDR3 extends over 15 amino acids. The chain's CDR3 is CASSLASHVNTEAFF. CDR3 bases: TGTGCCAGCAGCTTAGCCTCGCACGTGAACACTGAAGCTTTCTTT. The entire variable domain, with the rest obtained from reference TRBV7-9 and TRBJ1-1, is as follows: DTGVSQNPRHKITKRGQNVTFRCDPISEHNRLYWYRQTLGQGPEFLTYFQNEAQLEKSRLLSDRFSAERPKGSFSTLEIQRTEQGDSAMYLCASSLASHVNTEAFFGQGTRLTVV.

This chain uses TRBV30 with TRBJ1-4; weak D call: TRBD1 (6 bases). The germline V gene encodes CDR1 GTSNPN and CDR2 SVGIG (reference sequence). Trimming removed 2 bases at V and 6 bases at J, with 13 bases between. The CDR3 has 14 amino acids. The CDR3 region has the DNA TGTGCCTGGAGTTGGGAGGGGGGGGATGAAAAACTGTTTTTT. It encodes CAWSWEGGDEKLFF.

Here the CDR3 reads CSVEDRGGVDTQYF. In nucleotides, the CDR3 is TGCAGCGTTGAAGATCGTGGAGGGGTTGATACGCAGTATTTT. V and J are TRBV29-1 and TRBJ2-3; D is possibly TRBD2 (6 bases). V lost 0 bases, J lost 6 bases, and 13 bases lay in between. This CDR3 is 14 amino acids long. Per germline, CDR1 SQVTM and CDR2 ANQGSEA.

This chain links TRBV4-3 with TRBJ1-6, with 9 bases lining up with TRBD1. Germline V gene data show CDR1 as LGHNA and CDR2 as YSLEER. The J segment lost 10 bases and the V segment lost 4 bases, leaving 8 bases of the junction unmatched. The CDR3 contains 15 residues. Here the CDR3 DNA reads TGCGCCAGCAGCCGTGGACAGGGGAACGGATCACCCCTCCACTTT. Its protein product is CASSRGQGNGSPLHF.

The rearrangement links TRBV20-1 to TRBJ2-4; possible D gene TRBD2, 7 bases. CDR3 length: 11 residues. V dropped 5 bases and J dropped 8 bases, with 10 bases sitting between them. CDR1 and CDR2 from the germline V gene are DFQATT and SNEGSKA (reference sequence). CDR3 in DNA: TGCAGTGCTCAAGGGGGGGACATTCAGTACTTC. Protein: CSAQGGDIQYF.

The chain employs TRBV5-1 and TRBJ2-7; D not resolved. V lost 4 bases to trimming and J lost 4 bases, with 12 bases between them. Germline V gene data show CDR1 as SGHRS and CDR2 as YFSETQ. The CDR3 length is 13 residues. CDR3 DNA sequence: TGCGCCAGCAGCCCCGCCTCTGTATACGAGCAGTACTTC. This sequence encodes CASSPASVYEQYF.

The chain links TRBV11-2 to TRBJ1-1, with 8 bases identical to TRBD1. CDR1 and CDR2 from the germline V gene are SGHAT and FQNNGV. The CDR3 covers 17 residues. Trimming at V came to 0 bases and at J to 8 bases, leaving 14 bases not matched to a gene. CDR3 residues: CASSLEFLRGPHPEAFF. DNA of the CDR3: TGTGCCAGCAGCTTAGAATTCCTCAGGGGGCCCCATCCGGAAGCTTTCTTT.

V gene TRBV11-2 combines with J gene TRBJ2-5, with D unresolved. Germline V lookup: CDR1 SGHAT, CDR2 FQNNGV. The CDR3 has 13 amino acids. V was cut by 2 bases and J by 3 bases, with 7 bases left in between. CDR3 sequence: CASSLSLEETQYF. As DNA, the CDR3 is TGTGCCAGCAGCTTAAGCCTAGAAGAGACCCAGTACTTC.

CDR3 nucleotides: TGTGCCAGCAGTACGGGGGGAGCGGGAGTTTTTACAGATACGCAGTATTTT. Its protein is CASSTGGAGVFTDTQYF. V and J are TRBV5-4 and TRBJ2-3; 8 bases agree with TRBD2. The V gene end was trimmed by 5 bases and the J gene end by 3 bases; junction bases not matched to a gene: 14. The CDR3 consists of 17 residues. The germline V gene encodes CDR1 SGHNT and CDR2 YYREEE (reference sequence).

A few counts support this clone. V and J are TRBV11-3 and TRBJ1-2; 8 positions agree with TRBD1. The germline gives CDR1 SGHNT, CDR2 YENEEA. This CDR3 spans 16 amino acids. Unmatched junction bases numbered 7, after V lost 1 base and J lost 3 bases. CDR3 loop: CASSLGPLTGDYGYTF. For the CDR3, the DNA is TGTGCCAGCAGCTTAGGACCACTGACAGGGGACTATGGCTACACCTTC.

The rearrangement joins TRBV11-3 to TRBJ2-7, with TRBD1 as a possible D gene (5 bases). This CDR3 is 15 amino acids long. From germline, CDR1 is SGHNT and CDR2 YENEEA. V dropped 0 bases and J dropped 6 bases, with 15 bases sitting between them. The CDR3 bases are TGTGCCAGCAGCTTAGAAACCCCAGGGTTGAGCGAGCAGTACTTC. Translating gives CASSLETPGLSEQYF. The variable domain in full, completed from reference TRBV11-3 and TRBJ2-7, reads EAGVVQSPRYKIIEKKQPVAFWCNPISGHNTLYWYLQNLGQGPELLIRYENEEAVDDSQLPKDRFSAERLKGVDSTLKIQPAELGDSAVYLCASSLETPGLSEQYFGPGTRLTVT.

The chain combines TRBV5-4 with TRBJ1-2; D remains unclear. CDR3 size: 12 residues. From germline, CDR1 is SGHNT and CDR2 YYREEE (reference sequence). The V end was cut by 0 bases, the J end by 4 bases, with 4 bases between. The CDR3 DNA is TGTGCCAGCAGCTTGGTGGGCTATGGCTACACCTTC. Translating it yields CASSLVGYGYTF.

The gene calls are TRBV6-5 and TRBJ1-1; a possible D gene is TRBD1 (5 bases). The ends were cut back, 7 bases at V and 1 base at J, with 16 bases in the middle. The CDR3 loop spans 15 amino acids. In germline, CDR1 is MNHEY, CDR2 SVGAGI. The CDR3: CASKRGQGGNTEAFF. In DNA, the CDR3 is TGTGCCAGCAAGCGTGGCCAGGGAGGGAACACTGAAGCTTTCTTT.

The table lists this clone with a count of one. This chain connects TRBV5-4 to TRBJ2-7; D uncertain. Trimming took 0 bases from V and 1 from J, leaving 14 bases between them. Looked up from germline, CDR1 is SGHNT and CDR2 is YYREEE (reference sequence). The CDR3 runs 16 residues. In DNA, the CDR3 is TGTGCCAGCAGCTTGGAAGGAATTCGTCGGTCCTACGAGCAGTACTTC. Encoded protein: CASSLEGIRRSYEQYF.